This T cell receptor (beta chain) is from a study of PD-1 blockade in classical Hodgkin lymphoma. The CDR3 spans 15 residues. CDR1 is SGHNT and CDR2 is YYREEE in the germline V gene (reference sequence). Deletions cut 4 bases from V and 4 bases from J, with 17 bases between. Of note for this clone: The antigen remains undetermined.

The study, taken as a whole, reports: CD4+ but not CD8+ TCR diversity rose significantly by C4D1.

Relapse after autologous stem cell transplantation occurred in every patient, and brentuximab vedotin exposure varied. Here immunoSEQ multiplex PCR was the method, and the copy in TCRdb shows in-frame clones only, minus some. The table shows about 17,000 clones, with approximately 72% occurring only once. The chain joins TRBV5-4 to TRBJ1-1; tentatively, D is TRBD1 (5 bases). This TCR was recovered from a human donor with classical Hodgkin lymphoma. The material sequenced was peripheral blood mononuclear cells (PBMCs), taken at baseline. This CDR3 is CASSPIGGGSTEAFF. CDR3 DNA sequence: TGTGCCAGCAGCCCCATCGGGGGGGGGAGCACTGAAGCTTTCTTT.